These 9 T cell receptor beta chains were sequenced from one sample in a study of cytomegalovirus exposure and HLA in healthy donors. Both 60 Vbeta primers and 13 Jbeta primers went into the PCR. Libraries were prepared by immunoSEQ multiplex PCR; TCRdb keeps only in-frame clonotypes and omits some of them. The table shows about 98,000 clones, with more than 60% occurring only once. The sequencing sample was made of PBMCs. The origin of the receptors is a man between 50 and 59 years old in good health and CMV-seronegative.

The genes are TRBV9 and TRBJ1-2; 10 nucleotides match TRBD1. V was clipped by 0 bases and J by 7 bases; unmatched bases: 3. Per the germline V gene, CDR1 is SGDLS and CDR2 is YYNGEE. The CDR3 sequence is 14 residues long. The CDR3 bases are TGTGCCAGCAGCGTAGGACAGGGGGCGAGTGGCTACACCTTC. Translation: CASSVGQGASGYTF.

The CDR3 loop reads CASSFSGGLSSYEQYF. The CDR3 DNA is TGTGCCAGCAGTTTTAGCGGGGGCCTTAGCTCCTACGAGCAGTACTTC. The chain combines TRBV27 with TRBJ2-7; 9 bases are a match to TRBD2. In germline, CDR1 is MNHEY, CDR2 SMNVEV (reference sequence). CDR3 length equals 16 residues. With 3 bases clipped from V and 0 bases from J, the junction kept 6 bases outside the gene matches.

This clone came up once. The rearrangement uses TRBV7-9 and TRBJ1-4; TRBD1 might be the D (5 bases). V was pared by 2 bases and J by 8 bases, with 15 bases between. This CDR3 contains 15 residues. CDR1 is SEHNR and CDR2 is FQNEAQ in the germline V gene (reference sequence). Here the CDR3 DNA reads TGTGCCAGCAGCTTAACCGCACAGGCCGGGGAAAAACTGTTTTTT. Amino acids: CASSLTAQAGEKLFF.

V usage is TRBV9 and J usage is TRBJ2-1; TRBD2 matches 11 bases. CDR1 and CDR2 (germline): SGDLS, YYNGEE. CDR3 length: 15 residues. J lost 4 bases, V lost 3 bases, and 3 bases had no gene match. In nucleotides, the CDR3 is TGTGCCAGCAGCGCGGGACTAGCGGAATACAATGAGCAGTTCTTC. This encodes CASSAGLAEYNEQFF.

This sequence joins TRBV28 and TRBJ2-3; D is unresolved. Between the trimmed V and J ends, which lost 1 base and 4 bases, there was a span of 12 bases. CDR3 size: 15 residues. Germline V CDR1 and CDR2: MDHEN, SYDVKM. The CDR3 is CASSLSFSGADTQYF. The DNA of the CDR3 is TGTGCCAGCAGTTTATCGTTCTCGGGTGCAGATACGCAGTATTTT.

V is TRBV5-8 and J is TRBJ2-6, with a possible D match to TRBD2 (5 bases). Trimming removed 4 bases at V and 0 bases at J, with 20 bases between. CDR1 is SGHTS and CDR2 is YDEGEE in the germline V gene. This CDR3 has 19 amino acids. CDR3 region: CASSPAPGKAGSGANVLTF. The CDR3 DNA follows: TGTGCCAGCAGCCCGGCACCCGGGAAAGCCGGCTCTGGGGCCAACGTCCTGACTTTC.

CDR3: CASSSQGNTGELFF. For the CDR3, the DNA is TGCGCCAGCAGCTCGCAGGGTAACACCGGGGAGCTGTTTTTT. The rearrangement links TRBV5-1 to TRBJ2-2; TRBD1 might be the D (5 bases). This CDR3 contains 14 residues. The V end was cut by 3 bases, the J end by 2 bases, with 8 bases between. CDR1 and CDR2 from the germline V gene are SGHRS and YFSETQ.

This clone was seen just once. The gene calls are TRBV27 and TRBJ1-1; D might be TRBD1 (5 bases). V was trimmed by 8 bases and J by 4 bases, leaving 11 bases between them. The CDR3 sequence is 12 residues long. Germline assignment: CDR1 MNHEY and CDR2 SMNVEV (reference sequence). CDR3 nucleotide sequence: TGTGCCAGCGGAGGGGACGGCACTGAAGCTTTCTTT. Its protein product is CASGGDGTEAFF.

This chain joins TRBV5-1 and TRBJ2-2; a weak D match, TRBD2 (6 bases). V gave up 0 bases and J gave up 6 bases, with 9 bases separating them. The CDR3 is made up of 14 amino acids. Per germline, CDR1 SGHRS and CDR2 YFSETQ. CDR3 protein: CASSLAGSPGELFF. The CDR3 coding sequence is TGCGCCAGCAGCTTGGCCGGGAGTCCCGGGGAGCTGTTTTTT.